Listed here are 23 T cell receptor beta chains from one sample, sequenced in a study of Graves' ophthalmopathy and Graves' hyperthyroidism. RNA transcripts were the source from which TCR beta CDR3 regions were amplified. The authors performed first-round RT-PCR with HTBI primers and then a second-round multiplex PCR. One entry per CDR3 protein results from TCRdb running MiXCR on the multiplex PCR reads. The sample lists over a million distinct CDR3 sequences; about 35% were seen once. The sample comprised peripheral blood or thyroid tissue (not recorded which). These receptors all come from an adult man with Graves' hyperthyroidism.

This clonotype was seen repeatedly, ten times or more. The chain couples TRBV14 to TRBJ2-5, with D unclear. V gave up 5 bases and J gave up 2 bases, with 9 bases separating them. This CDR3 is built from 13 residues. Germline V gene data show CDR1 as SGHDN and CDR2 as FVKESK. CDR3 in DNA: TGTGCCAGCAGCAACAGCCTTCAAGAGACCCAGTACTTC. This gives the protein CASSNSLQETQYF.

Comments on this clonotype: A much larger clone differs from this one at a single base, so this may be a read error. The chain combines TRBV19 with TRBJ2-2, with 10 bases aligning to TRBD2. CDR1 LNHDA and CDR2 SQIVND come from the germline V gene (reference sequence). The length of the CDR3 is 17 residues. Unmatched junction bases numbered 5, after V lost 4 bases and J lost 0 bases. The chain's CDR3 is CASSRQRGGANTGELFF. The CDR3 DNA sequence: TGTGCCAGTAGTAGGCAGCGGGGGGGTGCGAACACCGGGGAGCTGTTTTTT.

The table lists this clonotype with many counts. The chain couples TRBV7-3 to TRBJ2-7; D is possibly TRBD2 (6 bases). This CDR3 comprises 15 residues. V lost 11 bases to trimming and J lost 3 bases, with 23 bases between them. Germline V lookup: CDR1 SGHTA, CDR2 FQGTGA. The CDR3 nucleotides read TGTGCCTGGCGCCGCTGGCGGGGAAATAACTACGAGCAGTACTTC. It specifies CAWRRWRGNNYEQYF.

The rearrangement joins TRBV28 to TRBJ1-2; the D gene is possibly TRBD1 (6 bases). The CDR3 is 13 residues long. V lost 5 bases and J 4 bases, leaving 11 bases between the germline ends. In germline, CDR1 is MDHEN, CDR2 SYDVKM. CDR3 loop: CASSIGQLYGYTF. Written as DNA, the CDR3 is TGTGCCAGCAGTATTGGACAGCTCTATGGCTACACCTTC.

As regards this clonotype: At one end the junction does not follow the germline gene, possibly because of a read error. This sequence joins TRBV5-1 and TRBJ2-7; 7 nucleotides align to TRBD1. Germline CDR1 is SGHRS and CDR2 is YFSETQ. CDR3 length: 15 amino acids. The CDR3, as DNA: TGCGCCTGCAGCGTGGGCGCAGGGGACAGCCGAGAGCAGTACTTC. Its protein product is CACSVGAGDSREQYF.

The J gene is TRBJ1-5, the V gene TRBV25-1; D not resolved. V gave up 8 bases and J gave up 3 bases, with 11 bases separating them. The germline V gene has CDR1 MGHDK and CDR2 SYGVNS. CDR3 length: 13 amino acids. CDR3 nucleotide sequence: TGTGCCAGCGTTGTTGCCCCCAATCAGCCCCAGCATTTT. It yields the protein CASVVAPNQPQHF.

Details on this clonotype: At one end, the junction sequence differs from germline, possibly due to a read error. The CDR3 spells CASSPTGVGVMAEAFF. The CDR3 bases are TGCGCCAGCAGCCCGACAGGGGTAGGGGTGATGGCTGAAGCTTTCTTT. This chain connects TRBV11-2 to TRBJ1-1, with 8 bases that match TRBD1. This CDR3 is built from 16 residues. Germline-derived CDR1 and CDR2 are SGHAT and FQNNGV.

Only a few counts were recorded for this clonotype. The chain recombines TRBV27 with TRBJ1-5, with 7 bases identical to TRBD1. In germline, CDR1 is MNHEY, CDR2 SMNVEV (reference sequence). This CDR3 contains 13 residues. The ends lost 8 bases at V and 5 bases at J; junction bases unmatched: 6. The CDR3 DNA reads TGTGCCAGCGCTTACAGGGGCGATCAGCCCCAGCATTTT. It is translated as CASAYRGDQPQHF.

This clonotype has a handful of counts. The rearrangement uses TRBV12-3 or TRBV12-4 and TRBJ1-1; no firm D call. The V gene lost 3 bases and the J gene lost 3 bases, with 11 bases spanning the gap. The CDR3 contains 14 residues. This CDR3 reads CASSLRRLHTEAFF. DNA for the CDR3: TGTGCCAGCAGTTTGAGGAGACTCCACACTGAAGCTTTCTTT.

This clonotype occurred a few times. The rearrangement joins TRBV6-5 to TRBJ1-1, with D uncertain. The germline V and J ends were trimmed by 7 bases and 0 bases, with 12 bases remaining between them. The germline V gene encodes CDR1 MNHEY and CDR2 SVGAGI. This CDR3 has 14 amino acids. The chain's CDR3 is CASTPLPMNTEAFF. The DNA of the CDR3 is TGTGCCAGCACGCCCCTTCCCATGAACACTGAAGCTTTCTTT.

In its sample, this clonotype was seen many times. The chain combines TRBV29-1 with TRBJ2-7, with unresolved D. The CDR3 spans 12 residues. Germline V gene data show CDR1 as SQVTM and CDR2 as ANQGSEA. Trimming took 6 bases from V and 3 from J, leaving 12 bases between them. CDR3 amino acids: CSVRTAVYEQYF. Written as DNA, the CDR3 is TGCAGCGTGAGGACGGCGGTCTACGAGCAGTACTTC.

This clonotype was observed many times. The V gene is TRBV7-2, the J gene TRBJ1-5; 9 bases map to TRBD1. The CDR3 sequence is 17 residues long. V was pared by 5 bases and J by 3 bases, with 11 bases of the junction left unmatched. Germline CDR1 reads SGHTA; CDR2 reads FQGNSA. CDR3 sequence reads: CASSIERGQGINQPQHF. The CDR3 DNA is TGTGCCAGCAGCATCGAGAGGGGACAGGGTATCAATCAGCCCCAGCATTTT.

A note on this clonotype: With a much larger clone just one base away, this may be a read error. This chain joins TRBV20-1 and TRBJ2-7, with TRBD2 as a possible D gene (6 bases). CDR3 length: 15 residues. V was cut by 1 base and J by 5 bases, with 18 bases left in between. Per the germline V gene, CDR1 is DFQATT and CDR2 is SNEGSKA (reference sequence). The CDR3 nucleotides are TGCAGTGCTAGAGGTCCAGGGTCGGGAGCCCACGAGCAGTACTTC. It specifies CSARGPGSGAHEQYF.

Notes on this clonotype: This may come from a read error, since a much larger clone is one base off. The rearrangement uses TRBV7-3 and TRBJ2-7, with 10 bases fitting TRBD2. Germline CDR1 is SGHTA and CDR2 is FQGTGA. The CDR3 runs to 16 residues. CDR3 sequence: CTSSLGGLAGVSEQYF. CDR3 sequence (DNA): TGTACCAGCAGCTTAGGCGGGCTAGCGGGAGTAAGCGAGCAGTACTTC.

This chain links TRBV10-2 with TRBJ2-7, with TRBD2 matching over 10 bases. The CDR3 is 14 residues long. V gave up 4 bases and J gave up 3 bases; unmatched junction bases: 3. The germline V gene encodes CDR1 WSHSY and CDR2 SAAADI. In DNA form, the CDR3 reads TGCGCCAGCAGTGCCGGACTAGCGGTCTACGAGCAGTACTTC. Protein sequence: CASSAGLAVYEQYF.

Only a few counts were recorded for this clonotype. This chain's CDR3 is CSAETGNTGELFF. DNA of the CDR3: TGCAGTGCCGAGACAGGGAACACCGGGGAGCTGTTTTTT. This chain links TRBV20-1 with TRBJ2-2; D is possibly TRBD1 (6 bases). Germline V gives CDR1 DFQATT, CDR2 SNEGSKA (reference sequence). The CDR3 is made up of 13 amino acids. Trimming shortened V by 6 bases and J by 1 base, and 9 bases separated the two germline ends.

The CDR3 sequence is CASSRTWGGQLDNSPLHF. The CDR3 nucleotides are TGCGCCAGCAGCCGAACGTGGGGGGGGCAGTTGGATAATTCACCCCTCCACTTT. The V gene is TRBV5-1, the J gene TRBJ1-6; perhaps TRBD1 as D (6 bases). The germline gives CDR1 SGHRS, CDR2 YFSETQ. The CDR3 sequence is 18 residues long. The germline V and J ends were trimmed by 4 bases and 5 bases, with 22 bases remaining between them.

A few counts support this clonotype. The chain is built from TRBV25-1 and TRBJ1-1; D gene ambiguous. Germline V gene sequence: CDR1 MGHDK, CDR2 SYGVNS. V was shortened by 8 bases and J by 1 base, with 8 bases between the two germline ends. The CDR3 runs to 12 residues. Here the CDR3 reads CASVAGNTEAFF. In DNA, the CDR3 is TGTGCCAGCGTCGCTGGGAACACTGAAGCTTTCTTT.

The table lists this clonotype with many counts. The genes are TRBV19 and TRBJ1-1, with D uncertain. This CDR3 is 13 amino acids long. CDR1 is LNHDA, CDR2 SQIVND, per germline (reference sequence). Trimming left V 6 bases short and J 4 bases short, with 12 bases between. This CDR3 is CASSPRVSTEAFF. CDR3 DNA: TGTGCCAGTAGCCCAAGGGTTTCCACTGAAGCTTTCTTT.

This sequence joins TRBV10-3 and TRBJ1-4, with D maybe TRBD1 (6 bases). Germline V gene lookup returns CDR1 ENHRY and CDR2 SYGVKD. With 2 bases removed from V and 6 bases from J, the gap between germline ends came to 16 bases. The length of the CDR3 is 16 residues. CDR3 sequence reads: CAISEGYTGRDEKLFF. The CDR3, as DNA: TGTGCCATCAGTGAGGGGTATACAGGGAGGGATGAAAAACTGTTTTTT.

Points on this clonotype: A single base separates this from a much larger clone, so it may be a read error. This CDR3 is CASKGAGGAANYGYTF. Written as DNA, the CDR3 is TGTGCCAGCAAGGGGGCAGGGGGCGCGGCTAACTATGGCTACACCTTC. The J gene is TRBJ1-2, the V gene TRBV12-3 or TRBV12-4; 8 bases agree with TRBD1. The junction had 10 bases not matched to a gene; V was cut back by 7 bases and J by 0 bases. The CDR3 length is 16 residues.

This clonotype was counted many times. This chain links TRBV20-1 with TRBJ2-7, with 8 bases fitting TRBD1. J gave up 2 bases and V 3 bases, and 0 bases lay outside the gene matches. The CDR3 runs to 12 residues. The germline V gene has CDR1 DFQATT and CDR2 SNEGSKA (reference sequence). The CDR3 sequence: CSARGQAYEQYF. The CDR3 DNA follows: TGCAGTGCTAGGGGACAGGCCTACGAGCAGTACTTC.

This clonotype appeared a few times. The chain employs TRBV9 and TRBJ2-7, with D perhaps matching TRBD2 (7 bases). Looked up from germline, CDR1 is SGDLS and CDR2 is YYNGEE. The CDR3 runs 15 residues. Trimming took 3 bases from V and 7 from J, leaving 20 bases between them. The CDR3 is CASSAGGSTGREQYF. DNA for the CDR3: TGTGCCAGCAGCGCGGGGGGCTCCACCGGGAGGGAGCAGTACTTC.